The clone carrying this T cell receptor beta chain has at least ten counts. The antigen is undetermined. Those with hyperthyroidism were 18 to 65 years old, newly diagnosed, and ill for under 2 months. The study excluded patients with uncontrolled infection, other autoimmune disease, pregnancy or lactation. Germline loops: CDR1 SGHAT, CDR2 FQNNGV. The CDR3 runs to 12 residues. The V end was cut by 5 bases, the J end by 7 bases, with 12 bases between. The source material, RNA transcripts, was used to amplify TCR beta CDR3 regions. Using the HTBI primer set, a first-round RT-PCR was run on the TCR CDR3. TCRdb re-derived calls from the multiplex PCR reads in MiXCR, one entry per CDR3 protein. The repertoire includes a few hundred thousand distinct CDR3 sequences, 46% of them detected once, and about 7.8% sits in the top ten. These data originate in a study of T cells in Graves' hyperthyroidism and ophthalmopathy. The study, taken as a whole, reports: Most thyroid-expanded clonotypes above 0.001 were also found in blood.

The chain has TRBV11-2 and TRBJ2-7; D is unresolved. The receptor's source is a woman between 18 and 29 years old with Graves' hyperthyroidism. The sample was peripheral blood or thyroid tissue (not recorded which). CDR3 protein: CASSPRPREQYF. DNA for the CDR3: TGTGCCAGCAGCCCGAGACCGCGGGAGCAGTACTTC.